Detailed here is one TCR beta chain. The data originate from a study of blood T cell repertoires in COVID-19. In germline, CDR1 is LNHDA, CDR2 SQIVND (reference sequence). Unmatched junction bases numbered 13, after V lost 5 bases and J lost 4 bases. The CDR3 covers 16 residues. This table comes from immunoSEQ multiplex PCR, and its TCRdb copy is limited to in-frame clones, with some not included. The sample includes roughly 290,000 clones, more than 70% of them seen just once. Sequences were obtained from peripheral blood. The clonotype originates from a woman in her forties or fifties who had recovered from COVID-19. This chain uses TRBV19 with TRBJ1-1; 7 positions match TRBD1. CDR3 sequence reads: CASSATHRGLGTEAFF. In DNA, the CDR3 is TGTGCCAGTAGTGCGACGCACAGGGGCTTGGGCACTGAAGCTTTCTTT.